These 15 T cell receptor beta chains were sequenced from one sample in a study of neurological immune-mediated disorders. TCRdb reanalysed the 5' RACE reads using MiXCR and keeps one entry per CDR3 protein. The profile covers under 35,000 distinct CDR3 sequences, with approximately 20% appearing a single time and roughly 27% taken by the ten largest. Sequencing was done on a sample of CD4+ T cells from blood. These receptor sequences come from a man aged 45-65 years with HTLV-1-associated myelopathy (HAM/TSP).

The chain recombines TRBV5-1 with TRBJ1-2, with TRBD1 matching 8 bases. Germline loops: CDR1 SGHRS, CDR2 YFSETQ. This CDR3 spans 15 amino acids. The junction had 7 bases not matched to a gene; V was cut back by 0 bases and J by 6 bases. For the CDR3, the DNA is TGCGCCAGCAGCTTGGGGACAGGGCGCGCGGATGGCTACACCTTC. Protein product: CASSLGTGRADGYTF.

This clonotype was counted between two and nine times. This chain connects TRBV28 to TRBJ2-7; 7 nucleotides line up with TRBD1. There are 15 residues in the CDR3. Per the germline V gene, CDR1 is MDHEN and CDR2 is SYDVKM. V lost 4 bases and J lost 3; bases outside the gene matches: 9. The DNA of the CDR3 is TGTGCCAGCAGTTCAACCGGGACAGCGAGCTACGAGCAGTACTTC. Amino acids: CASSSTGTASYEQYF.

With regard to this clonotype: This may stem from a read error, because a much larger clone lies one nucleotide away. The rearrangement uses TRBV20-1 and TRBJ2-3, with 10 bases identical to TRBD2. V lost 4 bases and J lost 2; bases outside the gene matches: 6. Germline loops: CDR1 DFQATT, CDR2 SNEGSKA (reference sequence). The CDR3 loop spans 15 amino acids. CDR3 in amino acids: CSANRSGGSTDTQYF. The CDR3 nucleotides read TGCAGTGCTAACCGTAGCGGGGGGTCCACAGATACGCAGTATTTT.

This clonotype was detected many times. The rearrangement joins TRBV5-1 to TRBJ2-6; TRBD1 might be the D (6 bases). Trimming took 5 bases from V and 4 from J, leaving 19 bases between them. The CDR3 is 17 residues long. CDR1 SGHRS and CDR2 YFSETQ come from the germline V gene. The CDR3 loop is CASSPISQGSGANVLTF. As DNA, the CDR3 is TGCGCCAGCAGTCCCATCTCCCAGGGGTCCGGGGCCAACGTCCTGACTTTC.

This clonotype was seen at least ten times. This chain joins TRBV5-1 and TRBJ1-4, with D possibly TRBD1 on 6 matching bases. Trimming took 0 bases from V and 3 from J, leaving 9 bases between them. The CDR3 runs to 15 residues. CDR1 is SGHRS and CDR2 is YFSETQ in the germline V gene. The CDR3 nucleotides read TGCGCCAGCAGCTTGGACGGACAGCCTAATGAAAAACTGTTTTTT. Translating it yields CASSLDGQPNEKLFF.

V and J are TRBV5-1 and TRBJ2-3; D is unclear. CDR1 and CDR2 (germline): SGHRS, YFSETQ. CDR3 length: 14 amino acids. The V and J ends lost 0 bases and 2 bases respectively, with 7 bases between them. CDR3: CASSLGVHTDTQYF. DNA of the CDR3: TGCGCCAGCAGCTTGGGTGTTCACACAGATACGCAGTATTTT.

This clonotype was detected many times. The V call is TRBV20-1, the J call TRBJ2-3, with D unresolved. CDR3 length equals 15 residues. V was trimmed by 0 bases and J by 0 bases, leaving 10 bases between them. Germline V lookup: CDR1 DFQATT, CDR2 SNEGSKA (reference sequence). The CDR3 here is CSARDLETSTDTQYF. The CDR3 DNA reads as TGCAGTGCTAGAGATCTAGAGACTAGCACAGATACGCAGTATTTT.

The chain uses TRBV9 and TRBJ1-1; no clear D gene. Germline V gives CDR1 SGDLS, CDR2 YYNGEE. Trimming took 0 bases from V and 2 from J, leaving 11 bases between them. This CDR3 has 15 residues. The CDR3 region is CASSVEGKGNTEAFF. CDR3 nucleotides: TGTGCCAGCAGCGTAGAGGGTAAGGGAAACACTGAAGCTTTCTTT.

This clonotype was detected many times. The chain is built from TRBV7-8 and TRBJ1-1; D not certain. The CDR3 extends over 14 amino acids. Germline V gene lookup returns CDR1 SGHVS and CDR2 FQNEAQ. V was clipped by 5 bases and J by 4 bases, with 14 bases between them. The CDR3 DNA follows: TGTGCCAGCAGCCTGACGGGGTACGGCACTGAAGCTTTCTTT. Translating gives CASSLTGYGTEAFF.

Ten or more counts support this clonotype. The chain recombines TRBV12-3 or TRBV12-4 with TRBJ1-2, with D perhaps matching TRBD1 (5 bases). V lost 5 bases and J 6 bases, leaving 19 bases between the germline ends. This CDR3 region has 15 residues. CDR3: CASSTLGQRGHGYTF. The DNA of the CDR3 is TGTGCCAGCAGTACTCTGGGGCAGCGAGGGCATGGCTACACCTTC.

This clonotype was observed many times. The J gene is TRBJ2-1, the V gene TRBV20-1; 7 positions match TRBD1. V dropped 6 bases and J dropped 9; count of bases not matched to a gene: 11. CDR1 and CDR2 (germline): DFQATT, SNEGSKA (reference sequence). The CDR3 contains 13 residues. CDR3 nucleotide sequence: TGCAGTGCAGAGAGACAGGGATCGGGTGAGCAGTTCTTC. Protein: CSAERQGSGEQFF.

This clonotype is judged medium-sized. The chain has TRBV5-1 and TRBJ1-2; weak D call: TRBD1 (5 bases). Trimming left V 5 bases short and J 6 bases short, with 11 bases between. CDR1 SGHRS and CDR2 YFSETQ come from the germline V gene. The CDR3 spans 12 residues. The CDR3 sequence is CASSLSGHGYTF. Here the CDR3 DNA reads TGCGCCAGCAGTCTCTCGGGGCATGGCTACACCTTC.

V usage is TRBV29-1 and J usage is TRBJ2-2, with D uncertain. Looked up from germline, CDR1 is SQVTM and CDR2 is ANQGSEA. V shed 3 bases and J shed 1 base, with 6 bases lying between them. The CDR3 sequence is 13 residues long. The CDR3 loop is CSVDTQNTGELFF. CDR3 nucleotide sequence: TGCAGCGTTGATACCCAGAACACCGGGGAGCTGTTTTTT.

The chain combines TRBV3-1 with TRBJ1-1; D remains unclear. The germline CDR1 and CDR2 sequences are LGHDT and YNNKEL (reference sequence). The CDR3 length is 12 residues. V shed 0 bases and J shed 11 bases, with 10 bases lying between them. CDR3 DNA sequence: TGTGCCAGCAGCCAAGAAGGGTTTCGGGCTTTCTTT. This codes for CASSQEGFRAFF.

About this clonotype: One junction end disagrees with the germline gene, perhaps due to a read error. The chain is built from TRBV29-1 and TRBJ2-7; D may be TRBD1 (6 bases). Germline V gene data show CDR1 as SQVTM and CDR2 as ANQGSEA. CDR3 length: 11 amino acids. This CDR3 is CSVEEGLGRGF. CDR3 nucleotides: TGCAGCGTTGAAGAGGGGCTCGGCAGGGGATTC.